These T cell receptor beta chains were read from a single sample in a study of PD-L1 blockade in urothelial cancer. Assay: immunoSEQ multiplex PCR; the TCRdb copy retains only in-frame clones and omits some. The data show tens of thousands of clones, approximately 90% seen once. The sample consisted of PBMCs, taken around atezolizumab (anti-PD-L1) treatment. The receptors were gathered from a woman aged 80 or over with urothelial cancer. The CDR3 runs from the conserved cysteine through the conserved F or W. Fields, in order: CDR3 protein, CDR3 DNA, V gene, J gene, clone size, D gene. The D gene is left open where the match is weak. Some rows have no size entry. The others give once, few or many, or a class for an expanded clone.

CDR3aa: CASSLQGTDTQYF
CDR3nt: TGTGCCAGCAGCCTACAGGGTACAGATACGCAGTATTTT
v_gene: TRBV7-3
j_gene: TRBJ2-3
abundance: .
d_gene: .

CDR3aa: CASSQRGWGGYTF
CDR3nt: TGTGCCAGCAGTCAAAGGGGGTGGGGAGGCTACACCTTC
v_gene: TRBV27
j_gene: TRBJ1-2
abundance: .
d_gene: .

CDR3aa: CASSSGQGATPSTSPSSYYEQYF
CDR3nt: TGCGCCAGCAGCTCGGGACAGGGGGCAACTCCTAGTACGTCTCCTTCGAGCTACTACGAGCAGTACTTC
v_gene: TRBV5-1
j_gene: TRBJ2-7
abundance: .
d_gene: TRBD1

CDR3aa: CASSPRRGGAHNEQFF
CDR3nt: TGTGCCAGCTCACCACGCAGAGGCGGAGCCCACAATGAGCAGTTCTTC
v_gene: TRBV18
j_gene: TRBJ2-1
abundance: few
d_gene: .

CDR3aa: CSAGSGQIYEQYF
CDR3nt: TGCAGCGCAGGATCGGGACAAATTTACGAGCAGTACTTC
v_gene: TRBV29-1
j_gene: TRBJ2-7
abundance: .
d_gene: .

CDR3aa: CASSQVATSGSGEQYF
CDR3nt: TGTGCCAGCAGCCAAGTTGCGACTAGCGGGAGTGGGGAGCAGTACTTC
v_gene: TRBV4-2
j_gene: TRBJ2-7
abundance: once
d_gene: TRBD2

CDR3aa: CASSPPLGQSNEKLFF
CDR3nt: TGTGCCAGCTCACCACCGTTGGGACAGAGTAATGAAAAACTGTTTTTT
v_gene: TRBV18
j_gene: TRBJ1-4
abundance: .
d_gene: TRBD1

CDR3aa: CAWQPPRGTEAFF
CDR3nt: TGTGCCTGGCAACCTCCCCGGGGCACTGAAGCTTTCTTT
v_gene: TRBV30
j_gene: TRBJ1-1
abundance: .
d_gene: .

CDR3aa: CASSLSGTSYNEQFF
CDR3nt: TGCGCCAGCAGCTTAAGCGGGACCTCCTACAATGAGCAGTTCTTC
v_gene: TRBV5-1
j_gene: TRBJ2-1
abundance: .
d_gene: TRBD2

CDR3aa: CSVELQPGAEQYF
CDR3nt: TGCAGCGTTGAACTACAGCCTGGGGCCGAGCAGTACTTC
v_gene: TRBV29-1
j_gene: TRBJ2-7
abundance: .
d_gene: .

CDR3aa: CASSRQGTRGYTF
CDR3nt: TGTGCCAGCAGCCGACAGGGGACGAGGGGCTACACCTTC
v_gene: TRBV5-4
j_gene: TRBJ1-2
abundance: .
d_gene: TRBD1

CDR3aa: CASIKREGFFNEQFF
CDR3nt: TGTGCCAGCATAAAACGGGAGGGCTTCTTCAATGAGCAGTTCTTC
v_gene: TRBV7-2
j_gene: TRBJ2-1
abundance: .
d_gene: TRBD2

CDR3aa: CASSEGGRNVRDTQYF
CDR3nt: TGTGCCAGCAGTGAAGGCGGCCGAAACGTGAGAGATACGCAGTATTTT
v_gene: TRBV6-1
j_gene: TRBJ2-3
abundance: .
d_gene: .

CDR3aa: CASNPREGASQPQHF
CDR3nt: TGTGCCAGCAATCCTCGGGAGGGGGCCAGTCAGCCCCAGCATTTT
v_gene: TRBV6-1
j_gene: TRBJ1-5
abundance: few
d_gene: TRBD1

CDR3aa: CSVTGTSMNEQFF
CDR3nt: TGCAGCGTAACCGGGACTAGCATGAATGAGCAGTTCTTC
v_gene: TRBV29-1
j_gene: TRBJ2-1
abundance: .
d_gene: TRBD2

CDR3aa: CASSNRQGNQPQHF
CDR3nt: TGTGCCAGTAGTAACCGACAGGGTAATCAGCCCCAGCATTTT
v_gene: TRBV19
j_gene: TRBJ1-5
abundance: .
d_gene: TRBD1

CDR3aa: CASTPTGTGTDTQYF
CDR3nt: TGTGCCAGCACCCCTACAGGAACGGGCACAGATACGCAGTATTTT
v_gene: TRBV25-1
j_gene: TRBJ2-3
abundance: .
d_gene: .

CDR3aa: CATPQGGNRGYGYTF
CDR3nt: TGTGCCACCCCCCAGGGGGGAAACCGGGGCTATGGCTACACCTTC
v_gene: TRBV27
j_gene: TRBJ1-2
abundance: .
d_gene: TRBD1

CDR3aa: CASSGGQMNQPQHF
CDR3nt: TGTGCCAGCAGCGGAGGACAGATGAATCAGCCCCAGCATTTT
v_gene: TRBV5-6
j_gene: TRBJ1-5
abundance: .
d_gene: .

CDR3aa: CASSVGQGSTEAFF
CDR3nt: TGTGCCAGCAGTGTCGGACAGGGGTCCACTGAAGCTTTCTTT
v_gene: TRBV2
j_gene: TRBJ1-1
abundance: once
d_gene: TRBD1

CDR3aa: CASSLYRDTEAFF
CDR3nt: TGTGCCAGCAGCTTGTATCGGGACACTGAAGCTTTCTTT
v_gene: TRBV5-6
j_gene: TRBJ1-1
abundance: .
d_gene: .

CDR3aa: CASSPWGGVGVVGKLFF
CDR3nt: TGTGCCAGCAGCCCCTGGGGGGGAGTAGGCGTCGTCGGAAAACTGTTTTTT
v_gene: TRBV5-4
j_gene: TRBJ1-4
abundance: .
d_gene: .

CDR3aa: CASTRDTPSEQFF
CDR3nt: TGTGCCAGCACCCGGGACACCCCCAGCGAGCAGTTCTTC
v_gene: TRBV2
j_gene: TRBJ2-1
abundance: .
d_gene: .

CDR3aa: CASRVEGGAEQYF
CDR3nt: TGTGCCAGCCGAGTTGAGGGAGGGGCCGAGCAGTACTTC
v_gene: TRBV6-1
j_gene: TRBJ2-7
abundance: .
d_gene: TRBD2

CDR3aa: CASSLGGRINSGANVLTF
CDR3nt: TGCGCCAGCAGCTTGGGTGGCAGGATCAACTCTGGGGCCAACGTCCTGACTTTC
v_gene: TRBV5-1
j_gene: TRBJ2-6
abundance: .
d_gene: .

CDR3aa: CASGPGQRNTIYF
CDR3nt: TGCGCCAGCGGGCCGGGACAGAGAAACACCATATATTTT
v_gene: TRBV5-1
j_gene: TRBJ1-3
abundance: .
d_gene: TRBD1

CDR3aa: CATMGGPSNIHTEAFF
CDR3nt: TGTGCCACGATGGGGGGGCCTTCAAATATCCACACTGAAGCTTTCTTT
v_gene: TRBV10-3
j_gene: TRBJ1-1
abundance: .
d_gene: .

CDR3aa: CASSLGGQNYGYTF
CDR3nt: TGTGCCAGCAGTTTAGGGGGACAGAACTATGGCTACACCTTC
v_gene: TRBV28
j_gene: TRBJ1-2
abundance: .
d_gene: TRBD1

CDR3aa: CAWTVGTGLAGGPYNEQFF
CDR3nt: TGTGCCTGGACCGTAGGAACGGGACTAGCGGGAGGACCCTACAATGAGCAGTTCTTC
v_gene: TRBV30
j_gene: TRBJ2-1
abundance: .
d_gene: TRBD2

CDR3aa: CASTTPGQGTGYTF
CDR3nt: TGTGCCAGTACCACACCGGGACAGGGGACTGGCTACACCTTC
v_gene: TRBV19
j_gene: TRBJ1-2
abundance: .
d_gene: TRBD1

CDR3aa: CASSSGLAGVKTQYF
CDR3nt: TGTGCCAGTAGTTCGGGACTAGCGGGAGTCAAGACCCAGTACTTC
v_gene: TRBV19
j_gene: TRBJ2-5
abundance: .
d_gene: TRBD2

CDR3aa: CASAGREQYF
CDR3nt: TGTGCCAGCGCGGGGCGGGAGCAGTACTTC
v_gene: TRBV9
j_gene: TRBJ2-7
abundance: .
d_gene: .

CDR3aa: CASSLTGLARRNEQFF
CDR3nt: TGTGCCAGCAGTTTAACCGGACTAGCGAGACGCAATGAGCAGTTCTTC
v_gene: TRBV28
j_gene: TRBJ2-1
abundance: .
d_gene: TRBD2

CDR3aa: CAWSLAGGGIGGTQYF
CDR3nt: TGTGCCTGGAGTCTAGCGGGAGGGGGAATCGGTGGTACGCAGTATTTT
v_gene: TRBV30
j_gene: TRBJ2-3
abundance: .
d_gene: TRBD2

CDR3aa: CASSLEGTGSEKLFF
CDR3nt: TGTGCCAGCAGCTTAGAAGGGACAGGGAGTGAAAAACTGTTTTTT
v_gene: TRBV7-9
j_gene: TRBJ1-4
abundance: .
d_gene: TRBD1

CDR3aa: CASTGVYGYTF
CDR3nt: TGTGCCTCCACAGGGGTCTATGGCTACACCTTC
v_gene: TRBV19
j_gene: TRBJ1-2
abundance: .
d_gene: TRBD1

CDR3aa: CASSLSGTSGRYGRSYEQYF
CDR3nt: TGTGCCAGCAGTTTATCGGGGACTAGCGGGAGGTACGGTCGGTCCTACGAGCAGTACTTC
v_gene: TRBV27
j_gene: TRBJ2-7
abundance: .
d_gene: TRBD2

CDR3aa: CASSGAGELFF
CDR3nt: TGCGCCAGCAGCGGAGCCGGGGAGCTGTTTTTT
v_gene: TRBV5-1
j_gene: TRBJ2-2
abundance: once
d_gene: .

CDR3aa: CAVGVGYEQYF
CDR3nt: TGTGCCGTGGGAGTTGGCTACGAGCAGTACTTC
v_gene: TRBV6-6
j_gene: TRBJ2-7
abundance: .
d_gene: .

CDR3aa: CAISESGGGYNEQFF
CDR3nt: TGTGCCATCAGTGAGTCTGGGGGGGGATACAATGAGCAGTTCTTC
v_gene: TRBV10-3
j_gene: TRBJ2-1
abundance: .
d_gene: TRBD2

CDR3aa: CASSQEVAASSYNEQFF
CDR3nt: TGTGCCAGCAGCCAAGAAGTAGCGGCCAGCTCCTACAATGAGCAGTTCTTC
v_gene: TRBV14
j_gene: TRBJ2-1
abundance: .
d_gene: .

CDR3aa: CASSHRVNWNTEAFF
CDR3nt: TGTGCCAGCAGTCACAGGGTCAATTGGAACACTGAAGCTTTCTTT
v_gene: TRBV25-1
j_gene: TRBJ1-1
abundance: once
d_gene: .

CDR3aa: CASSLRAGGSTGELFF
CDR3nt: TGTGCCAGCAGCTTGCGGGCAGGGGGGTCCACCGGGGAGCTGTTTTTT
v_gene: TRBV5-5
j_gene: TRBJ2-2
abundance: .
d_gene: .

CDR3aa: CASSLSPATGEQYF
CDR3nt: TGCGCCAGCAGCTTGTCACCAGCGACGGGCGAGCAGTACTTC
v_gene: TRBV5-1
j_gene: TRBJ2-7
abundance: .
d_gene: .

CDR3aa: CASSLGGGTEAFF
CDR3nt: TGTGCCAGCAGCTTAGGAGGAGGCACTGAAGCTTTCTTT
v_gene: TRBV5-5
j_gene: TRBJ1-1
abundance: .
d_gene: .

CDR3aa: CASSLEGRPPYGYTF
CDR3nt: TGTGCCAGCAGCTTGGAAGGCAGGCCTCCCTATGGCTACACCTTC
v_gene: TRBV5-4
j_gene: TRBJ1-2
abundance: .
d_gene: .

CDR3aa: CASSADGLGVGSEQFF
CDR3nt: TGTGCCAGCAGCGCAGACGGACTAGGGGTGGGGAGTGAGCAGTTCTTC
v_gene: TRBV9
j_gene: TRBJ2-1
abundance: .
d_gene: TRBD2

CDR3aa: CASGPPDSYYEQYF
CDR3nt: TGTGCCAGCGGCCCACCCGACTCATATTACGAGCAGTACTTC
v_gene: TRBV4-2
j_gene: TRBJ2-7
abundance: .
d_gene: .